Shown below are 25 T cell receptor beta chains from a single sample sequenced in a study of blood T cell repertoires in COVID-19. Produced via immunoSEQ multiplex PCR; TCRdb's table is partial and in-frame only. The sample consists of about 170,000 clones, more than 65% of them appearing once. The sequencing sample was made of peripheral blood. Receptors were obtained from a man between 65 and 85 years old with active or convalescent COVID-19.

This clone was seen just once. The gene calls are TRBV9 and TRBJ2-3; 15 positions agree with TRBD2. Germline loops: CDR1 SGDLS, CDR2 YYNGEE. V lost 3 bases to trimming and J lost 3 bases; unmatched junction nucleotides: 8. The length of the CDR3 is 18 residues. CDR3 sequence (DNA): TGTGCCAGCAGCGCAGGACTAGCGGGGGGGCAAAGGACAGATACGCAGTATTTT. This sequence encodes CASSAGLAGGQRTDTQYF. Full variable domain (remainder filled in from reference TRBV9 and TRBJ2-3): DSGVTQTPKHLITATGQRVTLRCSPRSGDLSVYWYQQSLDQGLQFLIQYYNGEERAKGNILERFSAQQFPDLHSELNLSSLELGDSALYFCASSAGLAGGQRTDTQYFGPGTRLTVL.

The rearrangement uses TRBV2 and TRBJ2-1; D may be TRBD2 (5 bases). Trimming shortened V by 6 bases and J by 0 bases, and 15 bases separated the two germline ends. CDR1 and CDR2 from the germline V gene are SNHLY and FYNNEI. This CDR3 has 16 amino acids. This CDR3 is CASRGELGFSYNEQFF. CDR3 coding DNA: TGTGCCAGCAGGGGAGAACTAGGATTCTCCTACAATGAGCAGTTCTTC.

The rearrangement links TRBV7-2 to TRBJ1-4; 10 bases map to TRBD1. The V gene's germline CDR1 is SGHTA and CDR2 FQGNSA. Germline trimming cut 3 bases from V and 7 bases from J; bases unmatched to any gene: 5. The CDR3 runs 15 residues. The DNA of the CDR3 is TGTGCCAGCAGCTTGCGGGACAGGGGAGTTGAAAAACTGTTTTTT. It yields the protein CASSLRDRGVEKLFF.

The gene calls are TRBV6-6 and TRBJ2-6; D is possibly TRBD1 (6 bases). The CDR3 consists of 16 residues. V was pared by 6 bases and J by 1 base, with 13 bases between. Germline values: CDR1 MNHNY, CDR2 SVGAGI (reference sequence). CDR3 nucleotide sequence: TGTGCCAGCAGAGGCGGACAGCGGTCTGGGGCCAACGTCCTGACTTTC. The encoded protein is CASRGGQRSGANVLTF.

This clone turned up a few times. The chain joins TRBV9 to TRBJ2-3; D gene ambiguous. Trimming cost V 0 bases and J 2 bases, with 7 bases left between them. The length of the CDR3 is 14 residues. The germline gives CDR1 SGDLS, CDR2 YYNGEE. The CDR3 bases are TGTGCCAGCAGCGTAGGAGGCGACACAGATACGCAGTATTTT. It encodes CASSVGGDTDTQYF.

The chain carries TRBV27 and TRBJ1-5; D is unclear. Trimming shortened V by 3 bases and J by 5 bases, and 8 bases separated the two germline ends. CDR3 length equals 13 residues. Germline V gives CDR1 MNHEY, CDR2 SMNVEV (reference sequence). DNA for the CDR3: TGTGCCAGCAGTTTTTCCTCAGATCAGCCCCAGCATTTT. This translates into CASSFSSDQPQHF.

In its sample, this clone was seen once. The chain couples TRBV30 to TRBJ2-1; 7 nucleotides align to TRBD1. V lost 2 bases, J lost 8 bases, and 9 bases stayed unmatched. The germline V gene has CDR1 GTSNPN and CDR2 SVGIG (reference sequence). This CDR3 region has 14 residues. The CDR3 DNA reads as TGTGCCTGGAGTACTCAAACAGGGGTGGATGAGCAGTTCTTC. Encoded protein: CAWSTQTGVDEQFF.

This rearrangement joins TRBV6-2 or TRBV6-3 to TRBJ2-1, with 10 bases fitting TRBD1. The CDR3 loop spans 15 amino acids. V was clipped by 2 bases and J by 10 bases; unmatched bases: 8. CDR1 is MNHEY and CDR2 is SVGEGT in the germline V gene. The CDR3 region is CASSYLLTGGGEQFF. CDR3 coding DNA: TGTGCCAGCAGTTACCTCCTGACAGGGGGCGGAGAGCAGTTCTTC.

The rearrangement uses TRBV30 and TRBJ2-1; 10 bases line up with TRBD2. Germline CDR1 reads GTSNPN; CDR2 reads SVGIG (reference sequence). After removal of 8 bases from V and 12 bases from J, the junction contained 13 bases not matched to a gene. This CDR3 contains 13 residues. This chain's CDR3 is CAGALAGDLGQFF. As DNA, the CDR3 is TGTGCCGGGGCGCTAGCGGGAGATCTGGGGCAGTTCTTC.

The rearrangement uses TRBV28 and TRBJ2-2; D is ambiguous. Trimming pared 3 bases from V and 7 bases from J, leaving 9 bases between. This CDR3 is built from 13 residues. Germline CDR1 and CDR2: MDHEN and SYDVKM. The CDR3, as DNA: TGTGCCAGCAGTTTTGCGAGTGACGGGGAGCTGTTTTTT. As protein: CASSFASDGELFF.

The V gene is TRBV28, the J gene TRBJ1-5; TRBD1 is a possible D gene (6 bases). From germline, CDR1 is MDHEN and CDR2 SYDVKM. V lost 3 bases, J lost 6 bases, and 15 bases lay in between. This CDR3 has 15 residues. The CDR3 reads CASSFRDRRIQPQHF. The CDR3 coding sequence is TGTGCCAGCAGTTTCCGAGACAGGAGAATTCAGCCCCAGCATTTT.

The chain uses TRBV28 and TRBJ1-1; tentative D call: TRBD1 (6 bases). Trimming stripped 4 bases from V and 1 base from J, with 10 bases between. Germline V CDR1 and CDR2: MDHEN, SYDVKM. The CDR3 totals 14 residues. CDR3 in amino acids: CASSSQDRNTEAFF. Written as DNA, the CDR3 is TGTGCCAGCAGTTCCCAGGACAGGAACACTGAAGCTTTCTTT.

The chain uses TRBV19 and TRBJ1-1; 11 positions match TRBD1. CDR3 length: 17 amino acids. The V gene end was trimmed by 6 bases and the J gene end by 5 bases; junction bases not matched to a gene: 14. Germline V gene lookup returns CDR1 LNHDA and CDR2 SQIVND (reference sequence). The CDR3 region has the DNA TGTGCCAGTAGCCCAATCGGACAGGGGGCGAAGTATACTGAAGCTTTCTTT. Encoded protein: CASSPIGQGAKYTEAFF.

Only a few counts were recorded for this clone. This rearrangement joins TRBV4-1 to TRBJ1-4; D might be TRBD1 (6 bases). The V end lost 2 bases, the J end lost 3 bases, and 10 bases lay between the germline ends. The germline gives CDR1 MGHRA, CDR2 YSYEKL. The length of the CDR3 is 15 residues. CDR3 sequence (DNA): TGCGCCAGCAGCCAAAGGGACACCTCTAATGAAAAACTGTTTTTT. Encoded protein: CASSQRDTSNEKLFF.

V is TRBV6-2 or TRBV6-3 and J is TRBJ2-7, with a weak D call TRBD1 (6 bases). Germline CDR1 and CDR2: MNHEY and SVGEGT. Trimming took 5 bases from V and 3 from J, leaving 14 bases between them. This CDR3 is built from 14 residues. The CDR3 coding sequence is TGTGCCAGCAGTCGCTGGGGCAGGGGCTACGAGCAGTACTTC. It translates to CASSRWGRGYEQYF.

The sample holds many counts of this clone. The gene calls are TRBV7-8 and TRBJ2-7; 9 nucleotides match TRBD1. Germline V gene data show CDR1 as SGHVS and CDR2 as FQNEAQ. CDR3 length: 15 residues. With V trimmed by 2 bases and J by 9 bases, 11 bases remained unmatched. The CDR3 protein is CASSLSGTGRSGQYF. The CDR3 DNA reads as TGTGCCAGCAGCTTATCCGGGACAGGGCGTTCTGGGCAGTACTTC.

The gene calls are TRBV6-5 and TRBJ1-2; D may be TRBD1 (6 bases). CDR3 length: 15 residues. CDR1 is MNHEY, CDR2 SVGAGI, per germline. The V end lost 3 bases, the J end lost 2 bases, and 13 bases lay between the germline ends. The CDR3 DNA sequence: TGTGCCAGCAGTTATAACAGGGATGTAAACTATGGCTACACCTTC. Protein: CASSYNRDVNYGYTF.

The rearrangement joins TRBV19 to TRBJ1-5; D unclear. With 7 bases removed from V and 3 bases from J, the gap between germline ends came to 13 bases. The CDR3 runs to 14 residues. Germline CDR1 and CDR2: LNHDA and SQIVND (reference sequence). DNA of the CDR3: TGTGCCAGTACAAACCGTGACTTCAATCAGCCCCAGCATTTT. Translating it yields CASTNRDFNQPQHF. The whole variable domain, filled in from reference TRBV19 and TRBJ1-5, reads DGGITQSPKYLFRKEGQNVTLSCEQNLNHDAMYWYRQDPGQGLRLIYYSQIVNDFQKGDIAEGYSVSREKKESFPLTVTSAQKNPTAFYLCASTNRDFNQPQHFGDGTRLSIL.

The chain links TRBV6-2 or TRBV6-3 to TRBJ1-5; TRBD1 might be the D (5 bases). Trimming left V 2 bases short and J 0 bases short, with 20 bases between. From germline, CDR1 is MNHEY and CDR2 SVGEGT. This CDR3 comprises 19 residues. CDR3 bases: TGTGCCAGCAGTTACCTTGAAGGTAGGGGCCGAGATAGCAATCAGCCCCAGCATTTT. Translation gives CASSYLEGRGRDSNQPQHF.

The chain combines TRBV19 with TRBJ2-2; TRBD2 might be the D (7 bases). Trimming left V 6 bases short and J 5 bases short, with 16 bases between. The CDR3 consists of 15 residues. Germline V lookup: CDR1 LNHDA, CDR2 SQIVND (reference sequence). This CDR3 is CASSGGGARTGELFF. The CDR3, as DNA: TGTGCCAGTAGCGGAGGGGGGGCGAGGACCGGGGAGCTGTTTTTT.

The chain is built from TRBV11-2 and TRBJ2-7; 12 bases agree with TRBD1. From germline, CDR1 is SGHAT and CDR2 FQNNGV. After removal of 4 bases from V and 0 bases from J, the junction contained 4 bases not matched to a gene. CDR3 length: 16 amino acids. CDR3 region: CASSSPGQGASYEQYF. The CDR3 DNA sequence: TGTGCCAGCAGCTCCCCGGGACAGGGGGCCTCCTACGAGCAGTACTTC.

J is TRBJ2-1 and V is TRBV7-9; 9 positions agree with TRBD2. Germline V gene lookup returns CDR1 SEHNR and CDR2 FQNEAQ (reference sequence). The CDR3 covers 15 residues. V shed 1 base, J shed 5 bases, and the junction held 3 bases outside the gene matches. The CDR3 DNA reads as TGTGCCAGCAGCTTAGGACTAGCGGAGAACAATGAGCAGTTCTTC. The encoded protein is CASSLGLAENNEQFF.

The chain employs TRBV18 and TRBJ2-1, with a possible D match to TRBD2 (5 bases). This CDR3 is built from 15 residues. The V gene's germline CDR1 is KGHSH and CDR2 LQKENI. The germline V and J ends were trimmed by 5 bases and 0 bases, with 11 bases remaining between them. The CDR3 loop is CASSSSGFSYNEQFF. The CDR3 region has the DNA TGTGCCAGCTCATCCTCGGGATTCTCCTACAATGAGCAGTTCTTC. The full variable domain, completed using reference TRBV18 and TRBJ2-1, is NAGVMQNPRHLVRRRGQEARLRCSPMKGHSHVYWYRQLPEEGLKFMVYLQKENIIDESGMPKERFSAEFPKEGPSILRIQQVVRGDSAAYFCASSSSGFSYNEQFFGPGTRLTVL.

This rearrangement joins TRBV3-1 (or the pseudogene TRBV3-2) to TRBJ2-7, with TRBD1 matching over 9 bases. Germline trimming cut 3 bases from V and 5 bases from J; bases unmatched to any gene: 8. Germline V gene lookup returns CDR1 LGHDT and CDR2 YNNKEL (reference sequence). This CDR3 spans 15 amino acids. CDR3 protein: CASSQRGGQGDEQYF. The CDR3 DNA reads TGTGCCAGCAGCCAGAGGGGGGGACAGGGAGACGAGCAGTACTTC.

The rearrangement uses TRBV18 and TRBJ1-2, with 9 nucleotides matching TRBD1. Trimming removed 4 bases from V and 6 bases from J; junction bases left unmatched: 9. From germline, CDR1 is KGHSH and CDR2 LQKENI. The CDR3 is 15 residues long. CDR3 in DNA: TGTGCCAGCTCACGAGAGGACAGGGGATGGGATGGCTACACCTTC. Amino acid sequence: CASSREDRGWDGYTF. Based on the CDR3 plus reference TRBV18 and TRBJ1-2, the full variable domain is NAGVMQNPRHLVRRRGQEARLRCSPMKGHSHVYWYRQLPEEGLKFMVYLQKENIIDESGMPKERFSAEFPKEGPSILRIQQVVRGDSAAYFCASSREDRGWDGYTFGSGTRLTVV.